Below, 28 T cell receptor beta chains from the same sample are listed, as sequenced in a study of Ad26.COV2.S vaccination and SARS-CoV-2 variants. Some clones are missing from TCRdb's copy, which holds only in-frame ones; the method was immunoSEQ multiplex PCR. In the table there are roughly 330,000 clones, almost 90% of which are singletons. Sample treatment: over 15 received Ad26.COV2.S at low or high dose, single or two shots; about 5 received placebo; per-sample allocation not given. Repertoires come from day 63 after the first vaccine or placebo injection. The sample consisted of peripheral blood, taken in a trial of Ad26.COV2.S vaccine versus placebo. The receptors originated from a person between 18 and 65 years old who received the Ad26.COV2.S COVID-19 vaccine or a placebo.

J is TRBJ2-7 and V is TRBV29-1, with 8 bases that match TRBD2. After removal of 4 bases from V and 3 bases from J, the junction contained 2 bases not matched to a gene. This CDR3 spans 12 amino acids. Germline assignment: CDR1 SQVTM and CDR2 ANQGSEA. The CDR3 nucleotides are TGCAGCGTTGCCGGGGGGGGCTACGAGCAGTACTTC. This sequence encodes CSVAGGGYEQYF.

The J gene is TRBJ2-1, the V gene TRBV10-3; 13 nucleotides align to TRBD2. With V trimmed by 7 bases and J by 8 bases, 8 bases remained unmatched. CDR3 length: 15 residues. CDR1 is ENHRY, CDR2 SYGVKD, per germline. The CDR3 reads CAIKGTSGTLDEQFF. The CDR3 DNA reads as TGTGCCATCAAGGGGACTAGCGGGACCTTGGATGAGCAGTTCTTC.

The CDR3 region is CASSLEAIGVGSYNEQFF. CDR3 DNA: TGTGCCAGCAGCTTAGAAGCGATTGGCGTCGGGTCCTACAATGAGCAGTTCTTC. This rearrangement joins TRBV11-2 to TRBJ2-1, with D hard to call. Germline V CDR1 and CDR2: SGHAT, FQNNGV. Trimming removed 0 bases from V and 1 base from J, with 16 bases in between. The CDR3 sequence is 18 residues long. The full variable domain, rest sourced from reference TRBV11-2 and TRBJ2-1, is EAGVAQSPRYKIIEKRQSVAFWCNPISGHATLYWYQQILGQGPKLLIQFQNNGVVDDSQLPKDRFSAERLKGVDSTLKIQPAKLEDSAVYLCASSLEAIGVGSYNEQFFGPGTRLTVL.

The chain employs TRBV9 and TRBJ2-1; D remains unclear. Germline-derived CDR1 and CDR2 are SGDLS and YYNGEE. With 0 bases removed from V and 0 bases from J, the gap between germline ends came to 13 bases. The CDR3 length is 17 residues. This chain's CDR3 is CASSVGVGSFSYNEQFF. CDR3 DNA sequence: TGTGCCAGCAGCGTAGGGGTGGGAAGCTTCTCCTACAATGAGCAGTTCTTC.

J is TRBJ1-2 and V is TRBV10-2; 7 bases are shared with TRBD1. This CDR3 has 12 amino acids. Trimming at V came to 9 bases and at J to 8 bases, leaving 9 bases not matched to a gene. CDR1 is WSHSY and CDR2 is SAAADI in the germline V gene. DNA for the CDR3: TGCGCCAGGGGGGGAGACAGGGACGGCTACACCTTC. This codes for CARGGDRDGYTF.

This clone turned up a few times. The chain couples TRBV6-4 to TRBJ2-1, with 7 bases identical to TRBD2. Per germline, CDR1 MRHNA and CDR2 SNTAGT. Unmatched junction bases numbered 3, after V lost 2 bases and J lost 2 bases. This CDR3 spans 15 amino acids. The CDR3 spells CASSDDGGTYNEQFF. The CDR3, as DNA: TGTGCCAGCAGTGACGACGGGGGGACCTACAATGAGCAGTTCTTC.

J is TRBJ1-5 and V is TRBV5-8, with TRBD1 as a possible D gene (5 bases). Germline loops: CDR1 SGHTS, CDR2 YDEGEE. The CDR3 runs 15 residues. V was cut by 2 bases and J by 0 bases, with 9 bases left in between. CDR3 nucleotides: TGTGCCAGCAGCTTCAGGGAATATAGCAATCAGCCCCAGCATTTT. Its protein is CASSFREYSNQPQHF.

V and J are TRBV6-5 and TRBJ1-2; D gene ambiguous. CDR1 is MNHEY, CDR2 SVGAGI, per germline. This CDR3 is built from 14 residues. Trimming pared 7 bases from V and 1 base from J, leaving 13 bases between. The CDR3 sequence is CASTPTQLNYGYTF. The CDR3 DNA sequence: TGTGCCAGCACCCCGACCCAGCTTAACTATGGCTACACCTTC.

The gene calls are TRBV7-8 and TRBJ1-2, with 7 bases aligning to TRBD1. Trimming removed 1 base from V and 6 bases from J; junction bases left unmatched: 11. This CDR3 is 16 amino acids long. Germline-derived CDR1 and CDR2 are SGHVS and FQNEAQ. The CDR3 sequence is CASSLVGMGQTDGYTF. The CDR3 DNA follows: TGTGCCAGCAGCTTAGTCGGCATGGGACAGACCGATGGCTACACCTTC.

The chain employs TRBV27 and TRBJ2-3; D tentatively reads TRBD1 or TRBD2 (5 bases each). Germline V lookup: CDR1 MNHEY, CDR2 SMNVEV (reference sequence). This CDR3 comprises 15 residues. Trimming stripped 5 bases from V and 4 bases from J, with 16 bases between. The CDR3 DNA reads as TGTGCCAGCAGTAGCCTTCTTAGGGGAGCAGATACGCAGTATTTT. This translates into CASSSLLRGADTQYF.

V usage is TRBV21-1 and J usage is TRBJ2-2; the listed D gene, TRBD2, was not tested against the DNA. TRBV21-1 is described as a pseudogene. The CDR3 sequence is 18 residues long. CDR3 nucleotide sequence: TGTGCCAGCAGCAAAGATGTTAGTAGCGGGGGGTTCACCGGGGAGCTGTTTTTT. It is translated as CASSKDVSSGGFTGELFF.

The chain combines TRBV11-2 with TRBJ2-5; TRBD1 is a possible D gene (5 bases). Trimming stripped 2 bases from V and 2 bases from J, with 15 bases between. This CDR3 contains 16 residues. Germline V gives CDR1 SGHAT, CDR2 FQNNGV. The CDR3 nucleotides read TGTGCCAGCAGCTTAAGGGGTGCCGGGCAGCAAGAGACCCAGTACTTC. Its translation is CASSLRGAGQQETQYF. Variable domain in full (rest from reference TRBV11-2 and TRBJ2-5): EAGVAQSPRYKIIEKRQSVAFWCNPISGHATLYWYQQILGQGPKLLIQFQNNGVVDDSQLPKDRFSAERLKGVDSTLKIQPAKLEDSAVYLCASSLRGAGQQETQYFGPGTRLLVL.

The CDR3 protein is CASRTPGQETQYF. In DNA, the CDR3 is TGTGCCAGCAGAACCCCAGGGCAGGAGACCCAGTACTTC. The chain uses TRBV6-5 and TRBJ2-5; perhaps TRBD1 as D (5 bases). Germline assignment: CDR1 MNHEY and CDR2 SVGAGI. This CDR3 spans 13 amino acids. The V gene lost 6 bases and the J gene lost 5 bases, with 13 bases spanning the gap.

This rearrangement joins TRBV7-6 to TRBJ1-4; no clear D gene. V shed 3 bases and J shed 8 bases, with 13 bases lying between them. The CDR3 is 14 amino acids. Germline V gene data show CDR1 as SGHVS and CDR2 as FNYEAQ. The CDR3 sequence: CASSFLERGEKLFF. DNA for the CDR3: TGTGCCAGCAGCTTTTTAGAGAGAGGAGAAAAACTGTTTTTT.

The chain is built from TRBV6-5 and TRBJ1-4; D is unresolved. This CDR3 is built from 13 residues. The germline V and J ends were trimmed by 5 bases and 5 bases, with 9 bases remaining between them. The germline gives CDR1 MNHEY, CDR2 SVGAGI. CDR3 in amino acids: CASSPPQNEKLFF. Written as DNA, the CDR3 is TGTGCCAGCAGTCCACCTCAAAATGAAAAACTGTTTTTT.

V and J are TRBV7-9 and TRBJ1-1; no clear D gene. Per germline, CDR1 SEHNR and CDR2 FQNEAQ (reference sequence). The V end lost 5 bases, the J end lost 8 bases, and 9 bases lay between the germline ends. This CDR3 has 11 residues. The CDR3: CASSREIEAFF. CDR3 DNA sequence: TGTGCCAGCAGCCGAGAAATAGAAGCTTTCTTT. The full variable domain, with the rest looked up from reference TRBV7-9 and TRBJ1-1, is DTGVSQNPRHKITKRGQNVTFRCDPISEHNRLYWYRQTLGQGPEFLTYFQNEAQLEKSRLLSDRFSAERPKGSFSTLEIQRTEQGDSAMYLCASSREIEAFFGQGTRLTVV.

The CDR3 nucleotides read TGCGCCAGCAGGCCCGAAGGGGCGGGGAAGAGAGGAAAACTGTTTTTT. As protein: CASRPEGAGKRGKLFF. V usage is TRBV4-1 and J usage is TRBJ1-4, with D tentatively TRBD1 (5 bases). Trimming took off 6 bases at V and 10 bases at J, with 24 bases between the two ends. The CDR3 covers 16 residues. Per germline, CDR1 MGHRA and CDR2 YSYEKL.

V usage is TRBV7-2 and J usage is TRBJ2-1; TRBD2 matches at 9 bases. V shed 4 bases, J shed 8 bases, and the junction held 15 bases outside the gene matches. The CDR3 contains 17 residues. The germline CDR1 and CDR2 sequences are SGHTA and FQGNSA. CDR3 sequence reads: CASSSPWLAGRRDEQFF. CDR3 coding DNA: TGTGCCAGCAGCTCACCCTGGCTAGCGGGACGACGGGATGAGCAGTTCTTC.

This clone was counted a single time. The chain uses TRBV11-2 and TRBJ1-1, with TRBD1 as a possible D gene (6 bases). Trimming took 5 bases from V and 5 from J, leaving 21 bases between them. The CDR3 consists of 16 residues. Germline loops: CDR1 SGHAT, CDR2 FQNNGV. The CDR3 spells CASSAVGGRMDTEAFF. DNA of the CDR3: TGTGCCAGCAGCGCCGTGGGGGGGCGTATGGATACTGAAGCTTTCTTT.

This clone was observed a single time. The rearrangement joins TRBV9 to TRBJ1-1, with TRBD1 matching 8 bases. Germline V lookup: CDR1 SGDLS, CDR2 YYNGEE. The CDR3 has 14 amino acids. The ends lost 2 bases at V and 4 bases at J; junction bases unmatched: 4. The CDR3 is CASSVTGGVTEAFF. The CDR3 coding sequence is TGTGCCAGCAGCGTTACAGGGGGTGTCACTGAAGCTTTCTTT.

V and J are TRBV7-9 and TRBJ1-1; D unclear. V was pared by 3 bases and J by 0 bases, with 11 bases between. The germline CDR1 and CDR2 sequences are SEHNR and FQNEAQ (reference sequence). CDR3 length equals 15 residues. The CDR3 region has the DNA TGTGCCAGCAGCTTGATGACGATGATGAACACTGAAGCTTTCTTT. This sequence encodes CASSLMTMMNTEAFF. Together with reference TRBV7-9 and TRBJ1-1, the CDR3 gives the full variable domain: DTGVSQNPRHKITKRGQNVTFRCDPISEHNRLYWYRQTLGQGPEFLTYFQNEAQLEKSRLLSDRFSAERPKGSFSTLEIQRTEQGDSAMYLCASSLMTMMNTEAFFGQGTRLTVV.

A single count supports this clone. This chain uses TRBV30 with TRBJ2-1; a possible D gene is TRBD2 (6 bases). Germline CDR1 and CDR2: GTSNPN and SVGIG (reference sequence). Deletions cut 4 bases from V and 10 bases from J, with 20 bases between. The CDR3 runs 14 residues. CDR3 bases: TGTGCCTGGAAGGGCGGGACCCCAAGCCTAGAGCAGTTCTTC. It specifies CAWKGGTPSLEQFF.

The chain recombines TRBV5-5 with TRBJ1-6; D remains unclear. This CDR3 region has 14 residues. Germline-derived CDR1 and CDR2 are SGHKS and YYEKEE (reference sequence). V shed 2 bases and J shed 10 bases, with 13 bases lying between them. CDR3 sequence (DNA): TGTGCCAGCAGCTTAACCCTCCTGGACTCACCCCTCCACTTT. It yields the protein CASSLTLLDSPLHF.

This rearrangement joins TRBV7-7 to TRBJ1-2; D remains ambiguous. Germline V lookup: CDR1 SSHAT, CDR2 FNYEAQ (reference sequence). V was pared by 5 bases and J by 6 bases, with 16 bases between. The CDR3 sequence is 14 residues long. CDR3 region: CASSPLSGGNGYTF. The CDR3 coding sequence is TGTGCCAGCAGCCCTCTTTCCGGTGGTAATGGCTACACCTTC. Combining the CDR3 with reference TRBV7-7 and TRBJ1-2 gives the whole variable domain GAGVSQSPRYKVTKRGQDVTLRCDPISSHATLYWYQQALGQGPEFLTYFNYEAQPDKSGLPSDRFSAERPEGSISTLTIQRTEQRDSAMYRCASSPLSGGNGYTFGSGTRLTVV.

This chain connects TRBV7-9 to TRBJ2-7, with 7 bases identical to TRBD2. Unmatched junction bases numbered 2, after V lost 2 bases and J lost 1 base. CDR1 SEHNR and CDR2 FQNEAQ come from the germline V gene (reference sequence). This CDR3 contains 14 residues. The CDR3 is CASSLIGRSYEQYF. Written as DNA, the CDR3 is TGTGCCAGCAGCTTAATCGGGAGGTCCTACGAGCAGTACTTC.

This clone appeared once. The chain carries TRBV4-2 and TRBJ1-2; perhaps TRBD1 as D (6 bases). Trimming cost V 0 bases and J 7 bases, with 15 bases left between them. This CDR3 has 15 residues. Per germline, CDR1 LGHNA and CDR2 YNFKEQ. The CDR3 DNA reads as TGTGCCAGCAGCCAAGAGAGGTCAGGGGTAGGTGGCTACACCTTC. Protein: CASSQERSGVGGYTF.

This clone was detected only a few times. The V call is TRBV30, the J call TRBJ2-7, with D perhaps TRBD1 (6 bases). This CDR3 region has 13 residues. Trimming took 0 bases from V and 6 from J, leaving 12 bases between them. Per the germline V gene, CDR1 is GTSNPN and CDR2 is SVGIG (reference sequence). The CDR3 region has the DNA TGTGCCTGGAGTGTGCAGGGGACGACCGAGCAGTACGTC. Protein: CAWSVQGTTEQYV.

CDR3 in DNA: TGTGCCACTAAGTCCCTAGGGGCTCTGTCTCGGTCGGGGACTGAAGCTTTCTTT. Protein product: CATKSLGALSRSGTEAFF. V gene TRBV19 combines with J gene TRBJ1-1; a weak D match, TRBD1 (5 bases). CDR3 length: 18 amino acids. The germline CDR1 and CDR2 sequences are LNHDA and SQIVND (reference sequence). Trimming cost V 10 bases and J 5 bases, with 32 bases left between them. Filled out from reference TRBV19 and TRBJ1-1, the complete variable domain reads DGGITQSPKYLFRKEGQNVTLSCEQNLNHDAMYWYRQDPGQGLRLIYYSQIVNDFQKGDIAEGYSVSREKKESFPLTVTSAQKNPTAFYLCATKSLGALSRSGTEAFFGQGTRLTVV.